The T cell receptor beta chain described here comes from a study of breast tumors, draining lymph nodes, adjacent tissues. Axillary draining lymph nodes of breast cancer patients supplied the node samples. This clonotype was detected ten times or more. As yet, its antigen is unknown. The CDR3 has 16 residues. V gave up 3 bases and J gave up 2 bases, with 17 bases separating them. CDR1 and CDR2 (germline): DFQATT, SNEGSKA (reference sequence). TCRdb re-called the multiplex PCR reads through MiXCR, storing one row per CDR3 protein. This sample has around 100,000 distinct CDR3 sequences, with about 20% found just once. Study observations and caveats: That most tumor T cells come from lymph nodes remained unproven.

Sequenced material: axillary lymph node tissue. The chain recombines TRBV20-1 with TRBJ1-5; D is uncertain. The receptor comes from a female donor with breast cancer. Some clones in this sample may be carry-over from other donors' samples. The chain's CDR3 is CSASISLGVGNQPQHF. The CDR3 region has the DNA TGCAGTGCTAGTATCAGTCTCGGGGTGGGCAATCAGCCCCAGCATTTT.